The rows below give T cell receptor beta chains drawn from one sample of a study of T cell responses to AZD1222 COVID-19 vaccine. Clones were sequenced by immunoSEQ multiplex PCR, and TCRdb holds only the in-frame ones, with some missing. The sample has 150,000 to 200,000 clones; 80% to 90% are singletons. The specimen was peripheral blood, collected on day 0 of AZD1222 vaccination. The receptor set was obtained from an adult in good health. Each CDR3 is given with its conserved first and last residue.

V gene,J gene,CDR3 protein
TRBV5-4,TRBJ1-1,CASSLDQGQEAFF
TRBV5-1,TRBJ2-3,CASSPPTGATDTQYF
TRBV7-8,TRBJ2-3,CASSLVGGGGTDTQYF
TRBV28,TRBJ2-3,CASSLFGLAGGTDTQYF
TRBV5-4,TRBJ2-2,CASSLGLAGEYTGELFF
TRBV11-1,TRBJ2-5,CASSISQGAGETQYF
TRBV7-2,TRBJ2-3,CASSTGLAGSADTQYF
TRBV5-1,TRBJ1-1,CASSFREQGKTEAFF
TRBV6-5,TRBJ1-4,CASSYSGTAFNEKLFF
TRBV6-5,TRBJ1-4,CASQGNLGEKLFF